One sample yielded the 23 T cell receptor beta chains listed below, sequenced in a study of CD8 T cells in ankylosing spondylitis. Antigens for these TCRs are unknown. TCRdb re-called the 5' RACE reads through MiXCR, storing one row per CDR3 protein. The repertoire holds about 500,000 distinct CDR3 sequences, with approximately 5.3% as singletons. Whole-study findings and limits: Among TCR beta sequences, a motif of eight highly homologous variants appeared characteristic of ankylosing spondylitis blood.

The sequencing sample was made of blood, either unsorted or a sorted T cell fraction (not recorded which). These receptors all come from a male donor with ankylosing spondylitis.

This clonotype was seen repeatedly, ten times or more. The chain joins TRBV20-1 to TRBJ2-1; D is possibly TRBD1 (6 bases). Trimming took off 6 bases at V and 4 bases at J, with 13 bases between the two ends. Per germline, CDR1 DFQATT and CDR2 SNEGSKA (reference sequence). This CDR3 region has 13 residues. Here the CDR3 reads CSAWGLFYNEQFF. The CDR3 DNA reads as TGCAGTGCCTGGGGGCTGTTTTACAATGAGCAGTTCTTC.

This clonotype occurred many times. The chain joins TRBV5-1 to TRBJ2-7; maybe TRBD1 (5 bases). The CDR3 sequence is 17 residues long. The V end lost 0 bases, the J end lost 3 bases, and 19 bases lay between the germline ends. Germline V lookup: CDR1 SGHRS, CDR2 YFSETQ. CDR3 nucleotides: TGCGCCAGCAGCTTGGCCTCGGTTATGCAGGGTATCTACGAGCAGTACTTC. This gives the protein CASSLASVMQGIYEQYF.

This clonotype was seen at least ten times. The chain links TRBV27 to TRBJ1-2; maybe TRBD1 (6 bases). There are 16 residues in the CDR3. CDR1 is MNHEY and CDR2 is SMNVEV in the germline V gene (reference sequence). The ends were cut back, 0 bases at V and 7 bases at J, with 18 bases in the middle. CDR3 protein: CASSLSGAAMAFGYTF. The DNA for the CDR3 is TGTGCCAGCAGTTTATCGGGGGCAGCCATGGCCTTTGGCTACACCTTC.

This clonotype was detected many times. The CDR3 DNA sequence: TGCAGTGCTAGACCGGGAGCAACAGATACGCAGTATTTT. Its translation is CSARPGATDTQYF. The chain carries TRBV20-1 and TRBJ2-3, with D perhaps matching TRBD2 (6 bases). The CDR3 length is 13 residues. V shed 2 bases and J shed 3 bases, with 9 bases lying between them. Germline V gene sequence: CDR1 DFQATT, CDR2 SNEGSKA (reference sequence).

This clonotype has ten or more counts. The chain couples TRBV5-8 to TRBJ2-1, with 10 nucleotides matching TRBD2. The germline gives CDR1 SGHTS, CDR2 YDEGEE. Unmatched junction bases numbered 1, after V lost 4 bases and J lost 0 bases. CDR3 length equals 15 residues. The CDR3 loop reads CASSGTSASYNEQFF. CDR3 DNA sequence: TGTGCCAGCAGCGGGACTAGCGCCTCCTACAATGAGCAGTTCTTC.

This clonotype was seen ten or more times. The V call is TRBV27, the J call TRBJ1-5; D remains ambiguous. The V gene lost 2 bases and the J gene lost 0 bases, with 5 bases spanning the gap. The CDR3 totals 14 residues. Germline CDR1 MNHEY, CDR2 SMNVEV (reference sequence). CDR3 sequence: CASSLKSSNQPQHF. The CDR3, as DNA: TGTGCCAGCAGTTTAAAGAGTAGCAATCAGCCCCAGCATTTT.

The chain joins TRBV20-1 to TRBJ2-7; 8 nucleotides agree with TRBD2. J was trimmed by 4 bases and V by 3 bases; bases with no gene match: 2. CDR3 length equals 12 residues. Germline CDR1 is DFQATT and CDR2 is SNEGSKA (reference sequence). CDR3: CSASGRGYEQYF. CDR3 bases: TGCAGTGCTAGCGGGAGGGGATACGAGCAGTACTTC.

At least ten counts were recorded for this clonotype. The rearrangement uses TRBV6-1 and TRBJ2-1; D is unclear. Germline-derived CDR1 and CDR2 are MNHNS and SASEGT. V shed 8 bases and J shed 9 bases, with 17 bases lying between them. The CDR3 sequence is 13 residues long. The CDR3 DNA reads TGTGCCAGCCGGGCCGTGCGTAGAGGTGAGCAGTTCTTC. It codes for CASRAVRRGEQFF.

This clonotype was seen many times. V is TRBV7-2 and J is TRBJ1-2; no firm D call. The CDR3 is made up of 15 amino acids. Trimming took 3 bases from V and 5 from J, leaving 16 bases between them. The germline CDR1 and CDR2 sequences are SGHTA and FQGNSA. The chain's CDR3 is CASSFRRVGMYGYTF. The CDR3 bases are TGTGCCAGCAGCTTTAGGAGGGTAGGGATGTATGGCTACACCTTC. Full variable domain (outside the CDR3, taken from reference TRBV7-2 and TRBJ1-2): GAGVSQSPSNKVTEKGKDVELRCDPISGHTALYWYRQSLGQGLEFLIYFQGNSAPDKSGLPSDRFSAERTGGSVSTLTIQRTQQEDSAVYLCASSFRRVGMYGYTFGSGTRLTVV.

This clonotype was recorded many times. The genes are TRBV20-1 and TRBJ1-4; weak D call: TRBD1 (5 bases). The germline V gene has CDR1 DFQATT and CDR2 SNEGSKA (reference sequence). CDR3 length: 15 residues. Trimming cost V 1 base and J 3 bases, with 12 bases left between them. In DNA, the CDR3 is TGCAGTGCTAGAGCGGGGGACGGATCTAATGAAAAACTGTTTTTT. It encodes CSARAGDGSNEKLFF.

This clonotype was seen repeatedly, ten times or more. The chain links TRBV15 to TRBJ2-1, with a possible D match to TRBD1 (6 bases). Trimming cost V 1 base and J 4 bases, with 14 bases left between them. CDR1 LNHNV and CDR2 YYDKDF come from the germline V gene (reference sequence). The CDR3 sequence is 16 residues long. The CDR3 region is CATSRAVQGLYNEQFF. CDR3 coding DNA: TGTGCCACCAGCAGAGCGGTACAGGGTCTGTACAATGAGCAGTTCTTC.

This clonotype was detected many times. This sequence joins TRBV4-3 and TRBJ2-5; 7 positions agree with TRBD2. V shed 0 bases, J shed 5 bases, and the junction held 6 bases outside the gene matches. Germline CDR1 and CDR2: LGHNA and YSLEER. The CDR3 contains 15 residues. CDR3 in amino acids: CASSQDLGGGETQYF. As DNA, the CDR3 is TGCGCCAGCAGCCAAGATCTCGGCGGGGGTGAGACCCAGTACTTC.

This clonotype was observed many times. The genes are TRBV20-1 and TRBJ2-1; D not certain. This CDR3 is 11 amino acids long. CDR1 DFQATT and CDR2 SNEGSKA come from the germline V gene (reference sequence). V was pared by 8 bases and J by 5 bases, with 10 bases between. The CDR3 DNA sequence: TGCAGTCCGGTCGGAGACAATGAGCAGTTCTTC. It translates to CSPVGDNEQFF.

This clonotype was found many times. The chain uses TRBV20-1 and TRBJ1-1; tentative D call: TRBD1 (5 bases). The CDR3 loop spans 12 amino acids. V lost 4 bases and J lost 0, with 6 bases in between. From germline, CDR1 is DFQATT and CDR2 SNEGSKA (reference sequence). The CDR3 sequence: CSANRMNTEAFF. Here the CDR3 DNA reads TGCAGTGCTAACAGGATGAACACTGAAGCTTTCTTT.

This clonotype has only a few counts. This chain joins TRBV11-2 and TRBJ2-7, with 9 bases that match TRBD1. This CDR3 comprises 16 residues. Trimming removed 1 base from V and 2 bases from J; junction bases left unmatched: 6. The germline V gene has CDR1 SGHAT and CDR2 FQNNGV. The CDR3 spells CASSLVRDRDPYEQYF. The CDR3 region has the DNA TGTGCCAGCAGCTTAGTCCGGGACAGGGACCCCTACGAGCAGTACTTC.

This clonotype was recorded at least ten times. V and J are TRBV24-1 and TRBJ2-2, with D unresolved. Trimming shortened V by 1 base and J by 5 bases, and 4 bases separated the two germline ends. Germline loops: CDR1 KGHDR, CDR2 SFDVKD. The CDR3 has 13 residues. The CDR3 nucleotides are TGTGCCACCAGTGATTTAAGAACCGGGGAGCTGTTTTTT. Translating gives CATSDLRTGELFF.

There are many counts of this clonotype. This rearrangement joins TRBV5-1 to TRBJ1-3, with D uncertain. The CDR3 is made up of 15 amino acids. Trimming left V 1 base short and J 2 bases short, with 10 bases between. Germline V gives CDR1 SGHRS, CDR2 YFSETQ. The CDR3: CASSLPDVTGNTIYF. In DNA, the CDR3 is TGCGCCAGCAGCTTGCCGGACGTAACTGGAAACACCATATATTTT.

This clonotype was counted many times. This chain connects TRBV5-1 to TRBJ2-2, with 7 bases fitting TRBD1. This CDR3 spans 14 amino acids. V lost 5 bases to trimming and J lost 7 bases; unmatched junction nucleotides: 8. CDR1 SGHRS and CDR2 YFSETQ come from the germline V gene. The CDR3 DNA reads TGCGCCAGCAGATCAACAGGGGCGATCGGGGAGCTGTTTTTT. Residues: CASRSTGAIGELFF. The full variable domain, its missing parts supplied by reference TRBV5-1 and TRBJ2-2, is KAGVTQTPRYLIKTRGQQVTLSCSPISGHRSVSWYQQTPGQGLQFLFEYFSETQRNKGNFPGRFSGRQFSNSRSEMNVSTLELGDSALYLCASRSTGAIGELFFGEGSRLTVL.

This clonotype was seen ten or more times. V is TRBV4-1 and J is TRBJ2-7; 11 bases match TRBD2. Germline V gives CDR1 MGHRA, CDR2 YSYEKL. Trimming at V came to 4 bases and at J to 0 bases, leaving 5 bases not matched to a gene. The CDR3 is 16 residues long. This chain's CDR3 is CASSLGLAGGSYEQYF. CDR3 DNA: TGCGCCAGCAGCCTGGGCCTAGCGGGGGGCTCCTACGAGCAGTACTTC.

The chain carries TRBV7-9 and TRBJ2-3; 7 bases fit TRBD2. CDR1 and CDR2 from the germline V gene are SEHNR and FQNEAQ (reference sequence). This CDR3 contains 17 residues. V trimming: 8 bases; J trimming: 4 bases; junction bases outside the gene matches: 18. As DNA, the CDR3 is TGTGCCAGCGCTACCGGCCACGGACTAGTGAGTTCAGATACGCAGTATTTT. Protein sequence: CASATGHGLVSSDTQYF.

This clonotype has ten or more counts. V gene TRBV20-1 combines with J gene TRBJ1-1; possibly TRBD1 for D (5 bases). Germline CDR1 reads DFQATT; CDR2 reads SNEGSKA (reference sequence). Trimming stripped 3 bases from V and 4 bases from J, with 6 bases between. The CDR3 runs 11 residues. CDR3: CSASGTTEAFF. The CDR3 bases are TGCAGTGCTAGCGGGACCACTGAAGCTTTCTTT.

This clonotype was seen at least ten times. The chain couples TRBV24-1 to TRBJ1-5; no reliable D call. The CDR3 sequence is 15 residues long. Trimming removed 9 bases at V and 2 bases at J, with 16 bases between. Germline loops: CDR1 KGHDR, CDR2 SFDVKD. The DNA of the CDR3 is TGTGCCACCTGTTCCGGGCACGGAGGCAATCAGCCCCAGCATTTT. Protein: CATCSGHGGNQPQHF.

This clonotype was seen at least ten times. The V gene is TRBV10-3, the J gene TRBJ2-1, with D maybe TRBD2 (5 bases). V lost 4 bases and J 1 base, leaving 8 bases between the germline ends. The CDR3 is 14 amino acids. The germline CDR1 and CDR2 sequences are ENHRY and SYGVKD. The CDR3 spells CAISVEGSYNEQFF. The DNA of the CDR3 is TGTGCCATCAGTGTCGAGGGATCCTACAATGAGCAGTTCTTC.